Listed here are 6 T cell receptor beta chains from one sample, sequenced in a study of human T cells and chemical hapten exposure. Each CDR3 protein gets one entry after TCRdb re-called the RACE reads with MiXCR. The repertoire consists of around 300,000 distinct CDR3 sequences, with 7.7% occurring once and the leading ten covering more than 0.95%. As for time point: pre-sensitization, week 0. As to treatment: therapeutic diphenylcyclopropenone sensitization with weekly scalp DPC. Sample: whole blood, taken in connection with sensitization to the hapten diphenylcyclopropenone (DPC). The receptors shown here come from a young man with alopecia areata. Some clones in this sample may be carry-over from other donors' samples.

The V and J genes are TRBV12-3 or TRBV12-4 and TRBJ2-5, with a possible D match to TRBD2 (5 bases). The V end was cut by 5 bases, the J end by 4 bases, with 14 bases between. The CDR3 runs to 14 residues. The CDR3 loop reads CASSPSARGETQYF. The CDR3 DNA sequence: TGTGCCAGCAGTCCCTCTGCCCGGGGAGAGACCCAGTACTTC.

This clonotype was observed many times. This chain joins TRBV5-1 and TRBJ2-4; TRBD2 might be the D (5 bases). Trimming stripped 3 bases from V and 7 bases from J, with 14 bases between. This CDR3 comprises 14 residues. Germline CDR1 SGHRS, CDR2 YFSETQ. The CDR3: CASSYEMGANIQYF. The CDR3 DNA is TGCGCCAGCAGCTATGAGATGGGAGCTAACATTCAGTACTTC.

In this sample, this clonotype turned up many times. This rearrangement joins TRBV5-1 to TRBJ1-1; D gene unclear. The germline V gene has CDR1 SGHRS and CDR2 YFSETQ. This CDR3 is 11 amino acids long. V lost 2 bases and J lost 10, with 9 bases in between. CDR3 nucleotide sequence: TGCGCCAGCAGCTTTGAAGGGAGAGCTTTCTTT. Its protein product is CASSFEGRAFF.

Only a few counts were recorded for this clonotype. This chain links TRBV25-1 with TRBJ1-2, with a weak D call TRBD1 (6 bases). The V gene's germline CDR1 is MGHDK and CDR2 SYGVNS. Trimming removed 2 bases at V and 2 bases at J, with 9 bases between. The CDR3 is 14 amino acids. CDR3 sequence (DNA): TGTGCCAGCAGTGAAGGGGGCGCGAACTATGGCTACACCTTC. Amino acid sequence: CASSEGGANYGYTF.

V and J are TRBV6-6 and TRBJ1-6, with 9 bases identical to TRBD1. Per the germline V gene, CDR1 is MNHNY and CDR2 is SVGAGI (reference sequence). The CDR3 has 17 residues. V shed 4 bases and J 13 bases; nucleotides not matched to a gene: 17. CDR3 nucleotide sequence: TGTGCCAGCAGTTCTACTAACCCGGGACAGGGTGTAGTCCCCCTCCACTTT. Translation: CASSSTNPGQGVVPLHF.

The gene calls are TRBV5-7 and TRBJ1-2; unclear D gene. TRBV5-7 is labeled an ORF, and its function is uncertain. This CDR3 is built from 13 residues. Trimming cost V 4 bases and J 5 bases, with 12 bases left between them. CDR3 in amino acids: CASSPGPVYGYTF. DNA for the CDR3: TGTGCCAGCAGCCCCGGCCCGGTTTATGGCTACACCTTC.